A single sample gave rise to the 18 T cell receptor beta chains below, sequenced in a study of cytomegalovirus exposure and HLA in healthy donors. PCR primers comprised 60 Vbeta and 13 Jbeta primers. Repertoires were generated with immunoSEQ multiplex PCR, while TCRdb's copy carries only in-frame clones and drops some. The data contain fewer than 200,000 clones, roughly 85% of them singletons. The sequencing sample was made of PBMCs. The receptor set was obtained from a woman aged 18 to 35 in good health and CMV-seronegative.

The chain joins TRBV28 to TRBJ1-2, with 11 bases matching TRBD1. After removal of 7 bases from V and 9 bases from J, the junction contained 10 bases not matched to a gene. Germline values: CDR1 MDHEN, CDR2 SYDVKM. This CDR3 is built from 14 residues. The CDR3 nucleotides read TGTGCCAGCATTCCCCCCGGGACAGGGGGTCGCTACACCTTC. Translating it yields CASIPPGTGGRYTF.

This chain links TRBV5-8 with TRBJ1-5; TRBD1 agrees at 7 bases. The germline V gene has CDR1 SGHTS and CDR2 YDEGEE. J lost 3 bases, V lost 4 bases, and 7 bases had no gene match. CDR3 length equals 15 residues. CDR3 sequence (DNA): TGTGCCAGCAGCAAAGTGGACAGGCCCAATCAGCCCCAGCATTTT. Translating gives CASSKVDRPNQPQHF.

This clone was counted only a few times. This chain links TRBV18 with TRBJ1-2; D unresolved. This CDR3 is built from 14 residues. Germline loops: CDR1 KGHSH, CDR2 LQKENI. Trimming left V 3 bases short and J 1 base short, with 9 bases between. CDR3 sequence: CASSPGLGNYGYTF. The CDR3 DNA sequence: TGTGCCAGCTCACCGGGCTTGGGTAACTATGGCTACACCTTC.

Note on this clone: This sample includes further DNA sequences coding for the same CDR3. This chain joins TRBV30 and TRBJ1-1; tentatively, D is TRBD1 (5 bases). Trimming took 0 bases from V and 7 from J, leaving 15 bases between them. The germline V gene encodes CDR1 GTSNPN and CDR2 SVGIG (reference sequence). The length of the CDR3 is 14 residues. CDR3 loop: CAWSVLGEGDEAFF. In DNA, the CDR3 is TGTGCCTGGAGTGTACTGGGGGAGGGAGATGAAGCTTTCTTT.

CDR3 bases: TGTGCCAGCAGCCCCGGGACAGGCGGCAATCAGCCCCAGCATTTT. Amino acids: CASSPGTGGNQPQHF. This chain links TRBV2 with TRBJ1-5; 8 bases are a match to TRBD1. This CDR3 has 15 amino acids. Germline CDR1 is SNHLY and CDR2 is FYNNEI. Trimming took 6 bases from V and 2 from J; bases not matched to a gene: 6. Filled out from reference TRBV2 and TRBJ1-5, the complete variable domain reads EPEVTQTPSHQVTQMGQEVILRCVPISNHLYFYWYRQILGQKVEFLVSFYNNEISEKSEIFDDQFSVERPDGSNFTLKIRSTKLEDSAMYFCASSPGTGGNQPQHFGDGTRLSIL.

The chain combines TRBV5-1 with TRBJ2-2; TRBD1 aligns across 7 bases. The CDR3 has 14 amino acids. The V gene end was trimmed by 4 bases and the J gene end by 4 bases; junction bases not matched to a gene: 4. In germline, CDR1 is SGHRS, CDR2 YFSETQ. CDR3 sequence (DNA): TGCGCCAGCAGCGACAGGGAAGGCACCGGGGAGCTGTTTTTT. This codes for CASSDREGTGELFF.

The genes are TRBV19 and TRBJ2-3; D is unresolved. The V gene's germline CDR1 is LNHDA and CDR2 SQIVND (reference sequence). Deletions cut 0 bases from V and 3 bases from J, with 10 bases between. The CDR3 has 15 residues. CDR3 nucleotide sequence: TGTGCCAGTAGTATAGATCAGACTTTAACAGATACGCAGTATTTT. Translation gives CASSIDQTLTDTQYF.

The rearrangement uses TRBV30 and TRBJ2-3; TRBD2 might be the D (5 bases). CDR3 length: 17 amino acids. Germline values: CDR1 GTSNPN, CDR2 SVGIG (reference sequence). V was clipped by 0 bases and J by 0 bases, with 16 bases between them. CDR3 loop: CAWSVLRTRPSTDTQYF. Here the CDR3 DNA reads TGTGCCTGGAGTGTATTGAGGACTCGCCCTAGCACAGATACGCAGTATTTT.

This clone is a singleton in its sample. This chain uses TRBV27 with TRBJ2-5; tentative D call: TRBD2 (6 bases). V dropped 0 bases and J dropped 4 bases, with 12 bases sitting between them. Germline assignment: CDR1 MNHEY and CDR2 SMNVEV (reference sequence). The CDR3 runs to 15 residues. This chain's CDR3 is CASSLSGGRGETQYF. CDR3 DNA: TGTGCCAGCAGTTTATCGGGGGGAAGAGGAGAGACCCAGTACTTC.

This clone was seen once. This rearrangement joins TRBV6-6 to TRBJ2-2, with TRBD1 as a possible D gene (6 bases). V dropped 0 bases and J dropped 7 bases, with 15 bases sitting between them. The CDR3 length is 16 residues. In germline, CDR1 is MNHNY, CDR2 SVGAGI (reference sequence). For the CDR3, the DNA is TGTGCCAGCAGTTACTCGTACAGGGTTGCCAACGGGGAGCTGTTTTTT. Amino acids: CASSYSYRVANGELFF.

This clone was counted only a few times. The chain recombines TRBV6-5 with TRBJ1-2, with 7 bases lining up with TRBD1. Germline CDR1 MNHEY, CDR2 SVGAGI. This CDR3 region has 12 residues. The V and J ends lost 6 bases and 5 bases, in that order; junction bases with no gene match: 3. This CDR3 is CASRAGGYGYTF. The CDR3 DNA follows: TGTGCCAGCAGAGCAGGGGGGTATGGCTACACCTTC.

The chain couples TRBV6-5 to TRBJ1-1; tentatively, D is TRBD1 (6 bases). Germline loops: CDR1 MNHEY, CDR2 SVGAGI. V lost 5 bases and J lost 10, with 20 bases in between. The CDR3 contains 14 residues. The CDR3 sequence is CASSTTGMPLGAFF. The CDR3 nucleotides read TGTGCCAGCAGTACCACAGGGATGCCCTTGGGAGCTTTCTTT.

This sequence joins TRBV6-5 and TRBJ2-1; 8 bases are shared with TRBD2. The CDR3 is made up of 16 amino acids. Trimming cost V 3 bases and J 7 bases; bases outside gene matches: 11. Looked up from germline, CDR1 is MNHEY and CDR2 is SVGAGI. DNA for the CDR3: TGTGCCAGCAGTTATTCAAGCGGGAGCTTTTTGAATGAGCAGTTCTTC. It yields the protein CASSYSSGSFLNEQFF.

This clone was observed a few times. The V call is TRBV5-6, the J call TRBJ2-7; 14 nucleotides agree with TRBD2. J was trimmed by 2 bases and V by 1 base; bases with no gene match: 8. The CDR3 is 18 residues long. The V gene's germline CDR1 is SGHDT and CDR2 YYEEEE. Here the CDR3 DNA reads TGTGCCAGCAGCTTGAAGGGACTAGCGGGAGCTAACGCCTACGAGCAGTACGTC. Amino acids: CASSLKGLAGANAYEQYV.

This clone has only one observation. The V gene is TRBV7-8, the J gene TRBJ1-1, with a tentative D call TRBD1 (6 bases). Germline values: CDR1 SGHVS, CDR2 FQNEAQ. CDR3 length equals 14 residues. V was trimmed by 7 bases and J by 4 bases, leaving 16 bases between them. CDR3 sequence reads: CASIPGRGSTEAFF. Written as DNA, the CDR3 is TGTGCCAGCATCCCAGGCAGGGGTAGCACTGAAGCTTTCTTT.

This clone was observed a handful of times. The CDR3 region is CASSPGQGRTEAFF. For the CDR3, the DNA is TGTGCCAGCAGTCCAGGACAGGGGAGGACTGAAGCTTTCTTT. V gene TRBV28 combines with J gene TRBJ1-1, with 9 bases fitting TRBD1. The germline gives CDR1 MDHEN, CDR2 SYDVKM. The CDR3 extends over 14 amino acids. V dropped 5 bases and J dropped 5; count of bases not matched to a gene: 6.

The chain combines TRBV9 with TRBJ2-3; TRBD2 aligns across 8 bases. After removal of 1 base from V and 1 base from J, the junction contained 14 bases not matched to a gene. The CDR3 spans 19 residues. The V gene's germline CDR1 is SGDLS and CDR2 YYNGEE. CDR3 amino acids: CASSVMGGGRRLGTDTQYF. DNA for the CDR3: TGTGCCAGCAGCGTAATGGGGGGCGGGAGGCGTCTCGGCACAGATACGCAGTATTTT.

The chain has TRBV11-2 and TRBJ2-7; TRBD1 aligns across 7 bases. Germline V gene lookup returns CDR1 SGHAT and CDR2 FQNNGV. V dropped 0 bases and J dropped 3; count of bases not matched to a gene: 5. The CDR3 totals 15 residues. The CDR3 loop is CASSLEKGANYEQYV. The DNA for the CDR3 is TGTGCCAGCAGCTTAGAAAAGGGGGCGAACTACGAGCAGTACGTC.